Below, 23 T cell receptor beta chains from the same sample are listed, as sequenced in a study of blood T cell repertoires in COVID-19. Data came from immunoSEQ multiplex PCR; TCRdb stores just in-frame clones and leaves some out. The sample holds fewer than 250,000 clones, less than 80% seen once. Sequenced input: peripheral blood. The receptors come from a woman between 45 and 65 years old with acute or convalescent COVID-19.

The rearrangement joins TRBV2 to TRBJ2-2, with TRBD2 identical over 7 bases. Trimming removed 3 bases from V and 1 base from J; junction bases left unmatched: 2. This CDR3 contains 15 residues. Looked up from germline, CDR1 is SNHLY and CDR2 is FYNNEI. The CDR3: CASSEGLLNTGELFF. The CDR3 coding sequence is TGTGCCAGCAGTGAGGGACTATTGAACACCGGGGAGCTGTTTTTT.

V and J are TRBV30 and TRBJ2-3; D is perhaps TRBD2 (5 bases). This CDR3 is built from 17 residues. Trimming pared 2 bases from V and 0 bases from J, leaving 18 bases between. From germline, CDR1 is GTSNPN and CDR2 SVGIG (reference sequence). In nucleotides, the CDR3 is TGTGCCTGGAGTCTCGCCGGGGTCCAGCGGAGCACAGATACGCAGTATTTT. This translates into CAWSLAGVQRSTDTQYF. Variable domain in full (rest from reference TRBV30 and TRBJ2-3): SQTIHQWPATLVQPVGSPLSLECTVEGTSNPNLYWYRQAAGRGLQLLFYSVGIGQISSEVPQNLSASRPQDRQFILSSKKLLLSDSGFYLCAWSLAGVQRSTDTQYFGPGTRLTVL.

There are a few counts of this clone. The rearrangement joins TRBV6-5 to TRBJ1-2; 7 bases align to TRBD1. Unmatched junction bases numbered 11, after V lost 6 bases and J lost 4 bases. The CDR3 sequence is 15 residues long. Germline V gene sequence: CDR1 MNHEY, CDR2 SVGAGI. As DNA, the CDR3 is TGTGCCAGCAGCAAACCGGGGGGGACAGTCTATGGCTACACCTTC. This codes for CASSKPGGTVYGYTF.

This clone was seen more than once but under ten times. The CDR3 region has the DNA TGTGCCAGCAGTTACCGCGGGGTAGCTTTCTTT. Its translation: CASSYRGVAFF. The rearrangement links TRBV6-5 to TRBJ1-1, with no clear D. Germline values: CDR1 MNHEY, CDR2 SVGAGI. Trimming shortened V by 2 bases and J by 10 bases, and 8 bases separated the two germline ends. The CDR3 totals 11 residues.

The chain employs TRBV7-6 and TRBJ2-1, with 10 nucleotides matching TRBD2. Per germline, CDR1 SGHVS and CDR2 FNYEAQ. This CDR3 region has 14 residues. Trimming at V came to 8 bases and at J to 9 bases, leaving 10 bases not matched to a gene. CDR3 bases: TGTGCCAGCGGAAGTAGCGGGGGGTCGTCTGAGCAGTTCTTC. As protein: CASGSSGGSSEQFF. Full variable domain (missing parts from reference TRBV7-6 and TRBJ2-1): GAGVSQSPRYKVTKRGQDVALRCDPISGHVSLYWYRQALGQGPEFLTYFNYEAQQDKSGLPNDRFSAERPEGSISTLTIQRTEQRDSAMYRCASGSSGGSSEQFFGPGTRLTVL.

The V and J genes are TRBV24-1 and TRBJ2-1, with 7 bases lining up with TRBD2. From germline, CDR1 is KGHDR and CDR2 SFDVKD. V trimming: 0 bases; J trimming: 7 bases; junction bases outside the gene matches: 8. The CDR3 sequence is 16 residues long. The CDR3 sequence is CATSDLRGAGDNEQFF. The DNA for the CDR3 is TGTGCCACCAGTGATTTGAGAGGGGCGGGAGATAATGAGCAGTTCTTC.

The V call is TRBV12-5, the J call TRBJ1-1, with a tentative D call TRBD1 (5 bases). CDR3 length: 15 amino acids. Trimming took 5 bases from V and 5 from J, leaving 18 bases between them. CDR1 is LGHNT and CDR2 is FRNRAP in the germline V gene. The CDR3 is CASGPSRAAGTEAFF. CDR3 in DNA: TGTGCTAGTGGTCCCAGCAGGGCGGCGGGGACTGAAGCTTTCTTT.

This rearrangement joins TRBV18 to TRBJ2-2, with D tentatively TRBD2 (6 bases). Germline values: CDR1 KGHSH, CDR2 LQKENI. This CDR3 comprises 17 residues. V was shortened by 2 bases and J by 2 bases, with 15 bases between the two germline ends. This chain's CDR3 is CASSPGKDYLNTGELFF. In DNA, the CDR3 is TGTGCCAGCTCACCAGGAAAGGACTATCTAAACACCGGGGAGCTGTTTTTT.

CDR3 DNA: TGCGCCAGCAGCTTGGTGTTAGCGGGAGCAGATACGCAGTATTTT. Its protein product is CASSLVLAGADTQYF. The J gene is TRBJ2-3, the V gene TRBV5-1; 9 bases align to TRBD2. The CDR3 totals 15 residues. V dropped 0 bases and J dropped 4; count of bases not matched to a gene: 3. CDR1 and CDR2 from the germline V gene are SGHRS and YFSETQ.

The chain has TRBV28 and TRBJ2-5, with a weak D call TRBD2 (6 bases). The germline V and J ends were trimmed by 6 bases and 4 bases, with 9 bases remaining between them. CDR3 length: 12 amino acids. The germline CDR1 and CDR2 sequences are MDHEN and SYDVKM. This CDR3 is CASRRDGETQYF. The CDR3 nucleotides are TGTGCCAGCAGGCGGGACGGAGAGACCCAGTACTTC.

This clone was observed once. V gene TRBV9 combines with J gene TRBJ1-5, with D perhaps TRBD1 (5 bases). The V end lost 0 bases, the J end lost 3 bases, and 10 bases lay between the germline ends. From germline, CDR1 is SGDLS and CDR2 YYNGEE. The CDR3 consists of 15 residues. The CDR3 DNA is TGTGCCAGCAGCGTAGGGGTGGGGCCCAATCAGCCCCAGCATTTT. Encoded protein: CASSVGVGPNQPQHF.

The rearrangement uses TRBV10-1 and TRBJ2-5, with D unclear. Deletions cut 3 bases from V and 1 base from J, with 12 bases between. The CDR3 covers 15 residues. Germline V gene data show CDR1 as WNHNN and CDR2 as SYGVQD (reference sequence). The chain's CDR3 is CASSDPRRLQETQYF. The CDR3 DNA reads as TGCGCCAGCAGTGACCCCCGGAGACTCCAAGAGACCCAGTACTTC.

The rearrangement uses TRBV5-1 and TRBJ2-3, with D possibly matching TRBD1 (6 bases). The V gene's germline CDR1 is SGHRS and CDR2 YFSETQ. The CDR3 sequence is 12 residues long. V was pared by 2 bases and J by 5 bases, with 6 bases between. DNA for the CDR3: TGCGCCAGCAGCTTACAGGGAGATACGCAGTATTTT. Translation: CASSLQGDTQYF.

This clone was detected only a few times. The J gene is TRBJ2-5, the V gene TRBV10-2, with TRBD2 matching over 10 bases. Germline V gene data show CDR1 as WSHSY and CDR2 as SAAADI. The CDR3 contains 17 residues. The ends lost 0 bases at V and 5 bases at J; junction bases unmatched: 9. In nucleotides, the CDR3 is TGCGCCAGCAGTGAGTCGCCTAGCGGGAGCCTCGTGGAGACCCAGTACTTC. Translated, it gives CASSESPSGSLVETQYF.

CDR3 sequence: CASKLGNTIYF. The CDR3, as DNA: TGTGCCAGCAAACTAGGGAACACCATATATTTT. The chain links TRBV28 to TRBJ1-3; D uncertain. CDR3 length: 11 amino acids. The ends were cut back, 7 bases at V and 7 bases at J, with 8 bases in the middle. Germline V gene lookup returns CDR1 MDHEN and CDR2 SYDVKM.

V usage is TRBV7-8 and J usage is TRBJ1-4; no definite D call. There are 14 residues in the CDR3. V lost 5 bases to trimming and J lost 4 bases, with 11 bases between them. Germline V gene sequence: CDR1 SGHVS, CDR2 FQNEAQ. The DNA of the CDR3 is TGTGCCAGCAGCCGCGCGGGCCTTAATGAAAAACTGTTTTTT. Its protein product is CASSRAGLNEKLFF.

The rearrangement joins TRBV6-1 to TRBJ2-7, with 7 positions matching TRBD1. Germline trimming cut 1 base from V and 3 bases from J; bases unmatched to any gene: 6. Germline V gene data show CDR1 as MNHNS and CDR2 as SASEGT. This CDR3 region has 15 residues. CDR3 in DNA: TGTGCCAGCAGTGAAGTCCCAGGGGGAGTCTACGAGCAGTACTTC. Protein: CASSEVPGGVYEQYF.

The chain has TRBV10-3 and TRBJ2-6; 15 nucleotides agree with TRBD2. This CDR3 is built from 18 residues. Germline CDR1 and CDR2: ENHRY and SYGVKD. V dropped 6 bases and J dropped 4; count of bases not matched to a gene: 7. This chain's CDR3 is CAISAGLAGGAGANVLTF. CDR3 bases: TGTGCCATCAGCGCCGGACTAGCGGGAGGGGCCGGGGCCAACGTCCTGACTTTC.

This clone was seen a handful of times. J is TRBJ2-3 and V is TRBV14; possible D gene TRBD2, 5 bases. CDR1 is SGHDN and CDR2 is FVKESK in the germline V gene. The CDR3 covers 11 residues. V gave up 2 bases and J gave up 10 bases, with 7 bases separating them. CDR3 sequence (DNA): TGTGCCAGCAGCCAATACGGGGCGCAGTATTTT. Translated: CASSQYGAQYF.

The genes are TRBV3-1 (or the pseudogene TRBV3-2) and TRBJ1-1; D is perhaps TRBD1 (6 bases). CDR3 length equals 14 residues. Germline CDR1 and CDR2: LGHDT and YNNKEL (reference sequence). With 8 bases removed from V and 3 bases from J, the gap between germline ends came to 16 bases. CDR3 in DNA: TGTGCCAGCGGAGACAGGCAAGGGGACACTGAAGCTTTCTTT. Translated: CASGDRQGDTEAFF.

This clone was counted once. The V gene is TRBV30, the J gene TRBJ2-7; 7 nucleotides line up with TRBD1. Trimming removed 1 base from V and 4 bases from J; junction bases left unmatched: 4. Germline V gives CDR1 GTSNPN, CDR2 SVGIG (reference sequence). This CDR3 comprises 13 residues. The CDR3 reads CAWSEGGFYEQYF. The CDR3 region has the DNA TGTGCCTGGAGTGAAGGGGGCTTTTACGAGCAGTACTTC.

The chain couples TRBV27 to TRBJ2-1; 10 nucleotides line up with TRBD1. The ends lost 3 bases at V and 4 bases at J; junction bases unmatched: 6. There are 16 residues in the CDR3. CDR1 MNHEY and CDR2 SMNVEV come from the germline V gene (reference sequence). The CDR3 DNA reads as TGTGCCAGCAGTTTCCGGACAGGGGGTTCGTACAATGAGCAGTTCTTC. Translation gives CASSFRTGGSYNEQFF.

The chain is built from TRBV6-2 or TRBV6-3 and TRBJ2-5; D remains unclear. With 2 bases removed from V and 5 bases from J, the gap between germline ends came to 12 bases. Germline V gene lookup returns CDR1 MNHEY and CDR2 SVGEGT. There are 14 residues in the CDR3. This chain's CDR3 is CASSYPGASETQYF. The CDR3 nucleotides read TGTGCCAGCAGTTACCCCGGAGCTTCGGAGACCCAGTACTTC.